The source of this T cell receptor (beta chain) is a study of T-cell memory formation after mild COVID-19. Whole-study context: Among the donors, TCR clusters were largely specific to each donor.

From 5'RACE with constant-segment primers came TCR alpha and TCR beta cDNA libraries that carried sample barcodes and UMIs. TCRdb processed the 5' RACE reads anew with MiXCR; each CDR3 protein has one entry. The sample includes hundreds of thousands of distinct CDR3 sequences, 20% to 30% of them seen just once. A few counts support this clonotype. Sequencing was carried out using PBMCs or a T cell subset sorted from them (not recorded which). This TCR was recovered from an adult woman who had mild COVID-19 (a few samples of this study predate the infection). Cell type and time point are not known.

The CDR3 protein is CASSRTGAGYNEQFF. The CDR3 DNA sequence: TGTGCCAGCAGTCGGACAGGGGCAGGGTACAATGAGCAGTTCTTC. The rearrangement uses TRBV12-3 or TRBV12-4 and TRBJ2-1; TRBD1 matches 9 bases. V lost 5 bases, J lost 4 bases, and 6 bases stayed unmatched. This CDR3 has 15 amino acids.